Below, 29 T cell receptor beta chains from the same sample are listed, as sequenced in a study of vaccination and CD4 T cells after COVID-19. TCRdb re-called the PCR reads with MiXCR, one entry per CDR3 protein. The table shows some 18,000 distinct CDR3 sequences, with roughly 63% occurring only once. Sequencing was performed on CD4+ T cells from blood, taken after SARS-CoV-2 vaccination. These receptors originate from a human donor who had recovered from COVID-19.

V is TRBV29-1 and J is TRBJ2-1; 9 bases align to TRBD2. Germline CDR1 and CDR2: SQVTM and ANQGSEA. With 4 bases clipped from V and 7 bases from J, the junction kept 8 bases outside the gene matches. The CDR3 spans 14 residues. The CDR3 DNA follows: TGCAGCGTTGTAAGGATTAGCGGGAGAAATGAGCAGTTCTTC. Residues: CSVVRISGRNEQFF.

Only a few counts were recorded for this clonotype. J is TRBJ1-6 and V is TRBV27; a weak D match, TRBD1 (5 bases). From germline, CDR1 is MNHEY and CDR2 SMNVEV (reference sequence). V dropped 6 bases and J dropped 13 bases, with 13 bases sitting between them. The CDR3 sequence is 12 residues long. CDR3 in amino acids: CASREGSMPLHF. The CDR3 DNA reads TGTGCCAGCAGGGAGGGGTCGATGCCCCTCCACTTT.

The V and J genes are TRBV15 and TRBJ2-5, with D perhaps matching TRBD1 (6 bases). The germline CDR1 and CDR2 sequences are LNHNV and YYDKDF (reference sequence). The CDR3 is 16 amino acids. The V gene lost 1 base and the J gene lost 7 bases, with 19 bases spanning the gap. The chain's CDR3 is CATSRAAGAYEGTQYF. The CDR3 coding sequence is TGTGCCACCAGCAGAGCAGCAGGGGCATACGAGGGGACCCAGTACTTC.

This chain joins TRBV7-9 and TRBJ2-3; 9 nucleotides match TRBD1. Germline CDR1 is SEHNR and CDR2 is FQNEAQ (reference sequence). J gave up 2 bases and V 5 bases, and 5 bases lay outside the gene matches. The CDR3 is made up of 15 amino acids. CDR3 in amino acids: CASSATGGSTDTQYF. CDR3 nucleotide sequence: TGTGCCAGCAGCGCGACAGGGGGTTCCACAGATACGCAGTATTTT.

In this sample, this clonotype turned up a few times. The rearrangement uses TRBV6-5 and TRBJ2-1, with D unclear. V was pared by 2 bases and J by 8 bases, with 10 bases between. Germline V lookup: CDR1 MNHEY, CDR2 SVGAGI. CDR3 length: 13 amino acids. The CDR3 region has the DNA TGTGCCAGCAGTTACGAAGGGATCCATGAGCAGTTCTTC. Translating it yields CASSYEGIHEQFF.

The rearrangement joins TRBV11-3 to TRBJ2-1; tentatively, D is TRBD2 (6 bases). The CDR3 loop spans 16 amino acids. Trimming removed 4 bases at V and 7 bases at J, with 20 bases between. CDR1 and CDR2 from the germline V gene are SGHNT and YENEEA. CDR3 region: CASSSIYSGGMNEQFF. In DNA form, the CDR3 reads TGTGCCAGCAGCTCTATTTATAGCGGTGGGATGAATGAGCAGTTCTTC. Looking up the rest from reference TRBV11-3 and TRBJ2-1 gives the full variable domain: EAGVVQSPRYKIIEKKQPVAFWCNPISGHNTLYWYLQNLGQGPELLIRYENEEAVDDSQLPKDRFSAERLKGVDSTLKIQPAELGDSAVYLCASSSIYSGGMNEQFFGPGTRLTVL.

This clonotype was seen a single time. The chain links TRBV6-1 to TRBJ2-7; D possibly uses TRBD1 or TRBD2 (6 bases each). Germline V lookup: CDR1 MNHNS, CDR2 SASEGT. Between the trimmed V and J ends, which lost 6 bases and 4 bases, there was a span of 16 bases. The CDR3 contains 14 residues. This chain's CDR3 is CASRVERGQYEQYF. As DNA, the CDR3 is TGTGCCAGCAGAGTGGAACGGGGGCAATACGAGCAGTACTTC.

This clonotype was observed a few times. The chain recombines TRBV6-1 with TRBJ1-5; weak D call: TRBD1 (6 bases). V was shortened by 7 bases and J by 2 bases, with 27 bases between the two germline ends. CDR3 length: 19 amino acids. Germline V gene sequence: CDR1 MNHNS, CDR2 SASEGT. The CDR3 nucleotides read TGTGCCAGCACCAAACTGACCCTCGGGACATTGGTGGGCAATCAGCCCCAGCATTTT. It codes for CASTKLTLGTLVGNQPQHF.

The rearrangement joins TRBV6-5 to TRBJ1-2, with D possibly TRBD1 on 6 matching bases. The CDR3 length is 13 residues. Per germline, CDR1 MNHEY and CDR2 SVGAGI. Trimming shortened V by 0 bases and J by 6 bases, and 8 bases separated the two germline ends. The CDR3: CASSYSRGHGYTF. The CDR3 DNA follows: TGTGCCAGCAGTTACTCCAGGGGCCATGGCTACACCTTC.

This chain links TRBV6-1 with TRBJ2-3; D possibly corresponds to TRBD2 (6 bases). Germline CDR1 is MNHNS and CDR2 is SASEGT. V was pared by 6 bases and J by 0 bases, with 13 bases between. This CDR3 has 15 residues. The CDR3 DNA follows: TGTGCCAGCAGCCCGGGACTGCTTAGCACAGATACGCAGTATTTT. Encoded protein: CASSPGLLSTDTQYF.

This chain connects TRBV6-1 to TRBJ2-7; 7 positions agree with TRBD2. Germline V gives CDR1 MNHNS, CDR2 SASEGT. Trimming cost V 5 bases and J 6 bases; bases outside gene matches: 10. This CDR3 has 14 residues. CDR3 bases: TGTGCCAGCAGTCCCGTGGGAGGGAGAGCCGAGCAGTACTTC. As protein: CASSPVGGRAEQYF.

The CDR3, as DNA: TGTGCCAGCAAGCCCCTACATTCCTCCTACGAGCAGTACTTC. Its translation is CASKPLHSSYEQYF. The chain employs TRBV2 and TRBJ2-7, with no clear D. This CDR3 has 14 amino acids. Trimming left V 7 bases short and J 0 bases short, with 13 bases between. In germline, CDR1 is SNHLY, CDR2 FYNNEI.

The rearrangement joins TRBV20-1 to TRBJ2-5; D is tentatively TRBD1 or TRBD2 (5 bases each). The CDR3 contains 13 residues. CDR1 is DFQATT, CDR2 SNEGSKA, per germline (reference sequence). Deletions cut 3 bases from V and 2 bases from J, with 10 bases between. The DNA for the CDR3 is TGCAGTGCTAGTATCTGGGGGCAAGAGACCCAGTACTTC. Protein product: CSASIWGQETQYF.

The CDR3 loop is CSALSLAGLASYNEQFF. The CDR3 DNA reads as TGCAGTGCTCTTTCCTTAGCGGGATTGGCTTCCTACAATGAGCAGTTCTTC. The chain joins TRBV20-1 to TRBJ2-1; TRBD2 agrees at 8 bases. This CDR3 contains 17 residues. Germline V gene sequence: CDR1 DFQATT, CDR2 SNEGSKA (reference sequence). V lost 5 bases to trimming and J lost 1 base; unmatched junction nucleotides: 13.

The V gene is TRBV24-1, the J gene TRBJ1-4; 9 bases line up with TRBD1. Trimming cost V 3 bases and J 5 bases; bases outside gene matches: 9. The CDR3 is 17 amino acids. The germline V gene has CDR1 KGHDR and CDR2 SFDVKD. CDR3 DNA: TGTGCCACCAGTGATCCCCGGACAGGGGAAGGGAATGAAAAACTGTTTTTT. Its protein is CATSDPRTGEGNEKLFF.

This clonotype was observed a handful of times. V and J are TRBV6-5 and TRBJ2-3; 10 bases map to TRBD2. Trimming at V came to 0 bases and at J to 2 bases, leaving 2 bases not matched to a gene. The CDR3 totals 16 residues. Germline loops: CDR1 MNHEY, CDR2 SVGAGI. CDR3 in amino acids: CASSYSAGGYTDTQYF. CDR3 coding DNA: TGTGCCAGCAGTTACTCAGCGGGAGGGTACACAGATACGCAGTATTTT.

The chain recombines TRBV19 with TRBJ1-4; the D is unclear. Germline CDR1 reads LNHDA; CDR2 reads SQIVND (reference sequence). The CDR3 loop spans 13 amino acids. The germline V and J ends were trimmed by 3 bases and 7 bases, with 9 bases remaining between them. CDR3 nucleotides: TGTGCCAGTAGTATGACTGGCGGTGAAAAACTGTTTTTT. Translation: CASSMTGGEKLFF.

The chain has TRBV2 and TRBJ1-5; D remains ambiguous. The CDR3 runs to 14 residues. V was pared by 1 base and J by 5 bases, with 9 bases between. From germline, CDR1 is SNHLY and CDR2 FYNNEI. CDR3 sequence: CASSEVASDQPQHF. The CDR3 DNA is TGTGCCAGCAGTGAAGTAGCAAGTGATCAGCCCCAGCATTTT.

The chain joins TRBV6-2 or TRBV6-3 to TRBJ1-1; D gene ambiguous. Trimming removed 6 bases from V and 1 base from J, with 12 bases in between. The CDR3 is 14 residues long. Germline values: CDR1 MNHEY, CDR2 SVGEGT. The CDR3 spells CASSLPPRNTEAFF. As DNA, the CDR3 is TGTGCCAGCAGCCTCCCCCCCAGGAACACTGAAGCTTTCTTT.

Worth noting for this clonotype: It is likely a read error, because the conserved phenylalanine at the end of the CDR3 is missing. This chain joins TRBV20-1 and TRBJ1-2; a weak D match, TRBD1 (5 bases). The germline V and J ends were trimmed by 6 bases and 2 bases, with 10 bases remaining between them. Germline V gene lookup returns CDR1 DFQATT and CDR2 SNEGSKA (reference sequence). This CDR3 contains 12 residues. CDR3 loop: CSATGANYGYTL. The CDR3 nucleotides read TGCAGTGCGACTGGGGCCAACTATGGCTACACCCTC.

V usage is TRBV9 and J usage is TRBJ2-2; no reliable D call. This CDR3 has 13 amino acids. V lost 3 bases and J lost 7, with 10 bases in between. CDR1 is SGDLS, CDR2 YYNGEE, per germline. CDR3 DNA sequence: TGTGCCAGCAGCGCACGTATCGGCGGGGAGCTGTTTTTT. Its protein product is CASSARIGGELFF.

The genes are TRBV12-3 or TRBV12-4 and TRBJ1-1; D unresolved. V was shortened by 5 bases and J by 6 bases, with 13 bases between the two germline ends. The CDR3 length is 13 residues. CDR3 bases: TGTGCCAGCAGTCTCCTAACCGACGCTGAAGCTTTCTTT. Its protein is CASSLLTDAEAFF.

This clonotype turned up a few times. The V call is TRBV27, the J call TRBJ2-7, with D uncertain. The CDR3 has 15 residues. V lost 5 bases and J 1 base, leaving 15 bases between the germline ends. Germline values: CDR1 MNHEY, CDR2 SMNVEV (reference sequence). CDR3 sequence reads: CASSTLYSSSYEQYF. The CDR3 bases are TGTGCCAGCAGTACCCTGTACAGTTCATCCTACGAGCAGTACTTC.

The gene calls are TRBV20-1 and TRBJ2-5, with TRBD2 as a possible D gene (5 bases). The germline V gene has CDR1 DFQATT and CDR2 SNEGSKA (reference sequence). V gave up 0 bases and J gave up 2 bases, with 13 bases separating them. The CDR3 is 15 amino acids. As DNA, the CDR3 is TGCAGTGCTAGAGATGGAGGCGGGCAACAAGAGACCCAGTACTTC. It codes for CSARDGGGQQETQYF.

This clonotype was recorded a few times. V is TRBV27 and J is TRBJ1-1; maybe TRBD1 (5 bases). Per germline, CDR1 MNHEY and CDR2 SMNVEV (reference sequence). The V gene lost 5 bases and the J gene lost 7 bases, with 17 bases spanning the gap. The CDR3 is made up of 14 amino acids. CDR3 DNA: TGTGCCAGCAGTAGCCGCAGGGATTTGGTTGAAGCTTTCTTT. Amino acid sequence: CASSSRRDLVEAFF.

V usage is TRBV20-1 and J usage is TRBJ1-4; no reliable D call. V shed 4 bases and J shed 3 bases, with 12 bases lying between them. CDR3 length equals 14 residues. Looked up from germline, CDR1 is DFQATT and CDR2 is SNEGSKA (reference sequence). CDR3 residues: CSAKHWRSNEKLFF. The CDR3 DNA reads as TGCAGTGCTAAACACTGGCGGTCTAATGAAAAACTGTTTTTT.

This clonotype was counted between two and nine times. The chain recombines TRBV19 with TRBJ2-3, with D unresolved. V lost 9 bases to trimming and J lost 4 bases, with 8 bases between them. CDR1 and CDR2 from the germline V gene are LNHDA and SQIVND (reference sequence). This CDR3 is built from 11 residues. The CDR3 DNA is TGTGCCAGCATGAACGCAGATACGCAGTATTTT. Translated: CASMNADTQYF.

The rearrangement joins TRBV12-3 or TRBV12-4 to TRBJ2-7, with a possible D match to TRBD2 (6 bases). The CDR3 totals 15 residues. Trimming took off 4 bases at V and 5 bases at J, with 18 bases between the two ends. The CDR3 loop reads CASSWGRQRRDEQYF. The CDR3 nucleotides read TGTGCCAGCAGTTGGGGCCGCCAGCGGAGGGACGAGCAGTACTTC.

In this sample, this clonotype turned up a few times. V and J are TRBV7-6 and TRBJ2-2, with D hard to call. CDR1 is SGHVS, CDR2 FNYEAQ, per germline. V shed 2 bases and J shed 0 bases, with 10 bases lying between them. The CDR3 extends over 16 amino acids. In DNA form, the CDR3 reads TGTGCCAGCAGCTTAAAGGCAGTTTCGAACACCGGGGAGCTGTTTTTT. Amino acids: CASSLKAVSNTGELFF.